The 32 T cell receptor beta chains below come from one sample, sequenced in a study of cytomegalovirus exposure and HLA in healthy donors. Sequencing was performed with immunoSEQ multiplex PCR; in TCRdb, only in-frame clones are kept and a portion is missing. In the table there are 150,000 to 200,000 clones, about 85% of which are singletons. Sequencing input: PBMCs. These receptors originate from a man aged 18 to 30 in good health and CMV-seropositive.

This rearrangement joins TRBV29-1 to TRBJ2-1; 7 bases agree with TRBD2. The CDR3 sequence is 12 residues long. The junction had 6 bases not matched to a gene; V was cut back by 4 bases and J by 9 bases. CDR1 and CDR2 (germline): SQVTM, ANQGSEA. The CDR3 reads CSVVSGATEQFF. The DNA of the CDR3 is TGCAGCGTTGTGAGCGGGGCAACTGAGCAGTTCTTC.

The chain links TRBV21-1 to TRBJ1-2. TRBV21-1 is tagged as a pseudogene. There are 14 residues in the CDR3. The CDR3 DNA sequence: TGTGCCACCGGGAGGCTGGGGCCGGAGGATGGCTACACCTTC. Translating gives CATGRLGPEDGYTF.

V is TRBV6-5 and J is TRBJ1-1; possible D gene TRBD1, 5 bases. CDR1 is MNHEY and CDR2 is SVGAGI in the germline V gene. The CDR3 has 14 amino acids. Trimming took off 2 bases at V and 4 bases at J, with 11 bases between the two ends. CDR3 DNA sequence: TGTGCCAGCAGTTACATGGGGGGGAGCACTGAAGCTTTCTTT. Its translation is CASSYMGGSTEAFF.

This sequence joins TRBV6-1 and TRBJ1-5; 8 bases agree with TRBD1. The J segment lost 5 bases and the V segment lost 4 bases, leaving 4 bases of the junction unmatched. CDR1 MNHNS and CDR2 SASEGT come from the germline V gene. CDR3 length: 14 residues. The CDR3 reads CASSVGTGDQPQHF. CDR3 in DNA: TGTGCCAGCAGTGTCGGGACAGGAGATCAGCCCCAGCATTTT.

The chain recombines TRBV7-9 with TRBJ2-3; TRBD2 is a possible D gene (6 bases). The length of the CDR3 is 15 residues. Germline V gene lookup returns CDR1 SEHNR and CDR2 FQNEAQ (reference sequence). Trimming took off 2 bases at V and 6 bases at J, with 15 bases between the two ends. The CDR3 sequence: CASSLLRGSGDTQYF. DNA of the CDR3: TGTGCCAGCAGCTTACTACGGGGGTCAGGGGATACGCAGTATTTT.

This chain connects TRBV9 to TRBJ1-2; no definite D call. Germline V lookup: CDR1 SGDLS, CDR2 YYNGEE. The V end was cut by 2 bases, the J end by 8 bases, with 13 bases between. The CDR3 extends over 13 amino acids. CDR3 region: CASSVGVLEGYTF. CDR3 nucleotides: TGTGCCAGCAGCGTGGGTGTCCTAGAAGGCTACACCTTC. Combining the CDR3 with reference TRBV9 and TRBJ1-2 gives the whole variable domain DSGVTQTPKHLITATGQRVTLRCSPRSGDLSVYWYQQSLDQGLQFLIQYYNGEERAKGNILERFSAQQFPDLHSELNLSSLELGDSALYFCASSVGVLEGYTFGSGTRLTVV.

The chain links TRBV7-9 to TRBJ1-2; no definite D call. Germline V gene sequence: CDR1 SEHNR, CDR2 FQNEAQ (reference sequence). The CDR3 covers 14 residues. Trimming cost V 0 bases and J 0 bases, with 5 bases left between them. CDR3: CASSLASTNYGYTF. In nucleotides, the CDR3 is TGTGCCAGCAGCTTAGCGTCAACTAACTATGGCTACACCTTC.

This rearrangement joins TRBV4-1 to TRBJ1-5; 8 bases fit TRBD1. The CDR3 has 15 amino acids. CDR1 and CDR2 (germline): MGHRA, YSYEKL. The trim removed 2 bases at V and 7 bases at J, leaving 7 bases unmatched. The chain's CDR3 is CASSQPGGAVQPQHF. The CDR3 DNA follows: TGCGCCAGCAGCCAACCAGGGGGCGCGGTGCAGCCCCAGCATTTT.

J is TRBJ1-5 and V is TRBV19; TRBD1 agrees at 7 bases. The CDR3 runs to 15 residues. V gave up 6 bases and J gave up 3 bases; unmatched junction bases: 8. From germline, CDR1 is LNHDA and CDR2 SQIVND (reference sequence). The CDR3 region has the DNA TGTGCCAGTAGCACCGGGACAGTCAACAATCAGCCCCAGCATTTT. This codes for CASSTGTVNNQPQHF.

This chain links TRBV6-5 with TRBJ2-2, with a tentative D call TRBD2 (5 bases). Germline V gene sequence: CDR1 MNHEY, CDR2 SVGAGI. The CDR3 is 14 amino acids. Trimming shortened V by 1 base and J by 5 bases, and 8 bases separated the two germline ends. CDR3 DNA sequence: TGTGCCAGCAGTTACTGGAGAGGGACCGGGGAGCTGTTTTTT. Translation: CASSYWRGTGELFF.

Note on this clone: Other nucleotide sequences from this sample produce the same CDR3. CDR3 sequence: CASSLRGNYGYTF. The CDR3 DNA is TGTGCCAGCAGTCTGAGGGGGAACTATGGCTACACCTTC. The chain uses TRBV27 and TRBJ1-2; tentatively, D is TRBD1 (6 bases). This CDR3 is 13 amino acids long. V gave up 5 bases and J gave up 2 bases, with 9 bases separating them. CDR1 and CDR2 from the germline V gene are MNHEY and SMNVEV (reference sequence).

The V gene is TRBV7-2, the J gene TRBJ1-2; 9 bases are a match to TRBD1. Trimming cost V 5 bases and J 11 bases; bases outside gene matches: 12. Germline-derived CDR1 and CDR2 are SGHTA and FQGNSA. This CDR3 is 14 amino acids long. The CDR3 protein is CASSLGQGEKGYTF. The CDR3 DNA reads TGTGCCAGCAGCCTGGGACAGGGTGAAAAAGGATACACCTTC.

The V and J genes are TRBV5-1 and TRBJ2-2; 9 bases fit TRBD1. Germline CDR1 and CDR2: SGHRS and YFSETQ. This CDR3 spans 14 amino acids. With 4 bases clipped from V and 7 bases from J, the junction kept 5 bases outside the gene matches. In DNA, the CDR3 is TGCGCCAGCAGCAGTACAGGGGGCGGCGGGGAGCTGTTTTTT. It is translated as CASSSTGGGGELFF. Full variable domain (rest looked up from reference TRBV5-1 and TRBJ2-2): KAGVTQTPRYLIKTRGQQVTLSCSPISGHRSVSWYQQTPGQGLQFLFEYFSETQRNKGNFPGRFSGRQFSNSRSEMNVSTLELGDSALYLCASSSTGGGGELFFGEGSRLTVL.

There are a few counts of this clone. The chain carries TRBV4-1 and TRBJ1-1, with TRBD1 as a possible D gene (5 bases). Germline-derived CDR1 and CDR2 are MGHRA and YSYEKL. V lost 5 bases and J 8 bases, leaving 9 bases between the germline ends. The CDR3 is 11 residues long. The CDR3 DNA follows: TGCGCCAGCAGCTTAGACAGCGAAGCTTTCTTT. This sequence encodes CASSLDSEAFF.

The rearrangement uses TRBV7-3 and TRBJ2-5; tentative D call: TRBD2 (5 bases). The CDR3 sequence is 18 residues long. Trimming left V 3 bases short and J 1 base short, with 21 bases between. CDR1 and CDR2 (germline): SGHTA, FQGTGA. CDR3 residues: CASSFSSGILAIQETQYF. CDR3 sequence (DNA): TGTGCCAGCAGCTTTTCGTCGGGGATTCTTGCAATCCAAGAGACCCAGTACTTC.

This clone was seen a few times. The V call is TRBV7-8, the J call TRBJ1-1, with D unresolved. V gave up 5 bases and J gave up 6 bases, with 10 bases separating them. The CDR3 spans 12 residues. The germline gives CDR1 SGHVS, CDR2 FQNEAQ. In nucleotides, the CDR3 is TGTGCCAGCAGCCCTTGGCAAGCTGAAGCTTTCTTT. As protein: CASSPWQAEAFF.

The chain couples TRBV7-9 to TRBJ1-3; D unresolved. CDR1 and CDR2 from the germline V gene are SEHNR and FQNEAQ (reference sequence). The CDR3 is 13 amino acids. With 5 bases removed from V and 8 bases from J, the gap between germline ends came to 13 bases. This CDR3 is CASSPGFRDTIYF. The DNA for the CDR3 is TGTGCCAGCAGCCCGGGGTTTCGGGACACCATATATTTT.

The CDR3 nucleotides read TGTGCCAGCAGCGGGAACACTGAAGCTTTCTTT. Translation: CASSGNTEAFF. V usage is TRBV6-1 and J usage is TRBJ1-1; unclear D gene. The germline V gene encodes CDR1 MNHNS and CDR2 SASEGT. The CDR3 sequence is 11 residues long. Trimming took 6 bases from V and 1 from J, leaving 3 bases between them.

This chain links TRBV29-1 with TRBJ2-7, with 7 bases aligning to TRBD1. V shed 2 bases, J shed 3 bases, and the junction held 13 bases outside the gene matches. This CDR3 has 16 residues. The germline V gene encodes CDR1 SQVTM and CDR2 ANQGSEA. Here the CDR3 reads CSVETRQGVPGYEQYF. The DNA for the CDR3 is TGCAGCGTTGAAACCCGACAGGGTGTGCCGGGCTACGAGCAGTACTTC.

In DNA form, the CDR3 reads TGTGCCAGCAGTGAAGGGACATCCCTTAACTATGGCTACACCTTC. This translates into CASSEGTSLNYGYTF. The chain joins TRBV6-1 to TRBJ1-2; weak D call: TRBD1 (5 bases). Germline V CDR1 and CDR2: MNHNS, SASEGT. This CDR3 is 15 amino acids long. V was trimmed by 1 base and J by 1 base, leaving 10 bases between them.

This clone was detected only a few times. V and J are TRBV5-1 and TRBJ1-6; possible D gene TRBD1, 6 bases. Germline CDR1 SGHRS, CDR2 YFSETQ. V was cut by 3 bases and J by 7 bases, with 11 bases left in between. CDR3 size: 14 residues. DNA of the CDR3: TGCGCCAGCAGCTCCAGGGGTGGGAATTCACCCCTCCACTTT. Residues: CASSSRGGNSPLHF. Full variable domain (rest looked up from reference TRBV5-1 and TRBJ1-6): KAGVTQTPRYLIKTRGQQVTLSCSPISGHRSVSWYQQTPGQGLQFLFEYFSETQRNKGNFPGRFSGRQFSNSRSEMNVSTLELGDSALYLCASSSRGGNSPLHFGNGTRLTVT.

The chain is built from TRBV10-1 and TRBJ2-5; D is perhaps TRBD1 (6 bases). This CDR3 has 13 amino acids. V dropped 3 bases and J dropped 5 bases, with 10 bases sitting between them. Germline V lookup: CDR1 WNHNN, CDR2 SYGVQD (reference sequence). CDR3 loop: CASSDGGEETQYF. The CDR3 region has the DNA TGCGCCAGCAGTGATGGGGGCGAGGAGACCCAGTACTTC.

The chain employs TRBV27 and TRBJ2-7; 7 bases align to TRBD1. Losses at the gene ends were 3 bases for V and 7 bases for J; bases not matched to a gene: 12. The CDR3 has 15 residues. Germline values: CDR1 MNHEY, CDR2 SMNVEV (reference sequence). The CDR3 DNA reads TGTGCCAGCAGTTTTCCCCGGGACAGTCTTGGGGAGCAGTACTTC. This translates into CASSFPRDSLGEQYF.

This clone was counted once. The V and J genes are TRBV2 and TRBJ2-7; 15 bases align to TRBD2. CDR3 length: 13 residues. V lost 9 bases, J lost 4 bases, and 1 base stayed unmatched. The germline V gene encodes CDR1 SNHLY and CDR2 FYNNEI. In DNA form, the CDR3 reads TGTGCCAGTGGGACTAGCGGGAGGTACGAGCAGTACTTC. The encoded protein is CASGTSGRYEQYF. Full variable domain (remainder filled in from reference TRBV2 and TRBJ2-7): EPEVTQTPSHQVTQMGQEVILRCVPISNHLYFYWYRQILGQKVEFLVSFYNNEISEKSEIFDDQFSVERPDGSNFTLKIRSTKLEDSAMYFCASGTSGRYEQYFGPGTRLTVT.

V and J are TRBV6-1 and TRBJ1-4; 7 bases are a match to TRBD1. Germline V lookup: CDR1 MNHNS, CDR2 SASEGT. The CDR3 loop spans 16 amino acids. J lost 5 bases, V lost 4 bases, and 10 bases had no gene match. CDR3 sequence: CASSAPTGHGNEKLFF. CDR3 coding DNA: TGTGCCAGCAGTGCCCCGACAGGGCATGGGAATGAAAAACTGTTTTTT.

V is TRBV5-1 and J is TRBJ2-2, with TRBD1 matching 7 bases. Trimming took 4 bases from V and 7 from J; bases not matched to a gene: 16. This CDR3 spans 17 amino acids. Germline CDR1 reads SGHRS; CDR2 reads YFSETQ. CDR3 sequence reads: CASSARTGGFGDGELFF. In nucleotides, the CDR3 is TGCGCCAGCAGCGCCAGGACAGGCGGGTTTGGTGACGGGGAGCTGTTTTTT. The full variable domain, rest sourced from reference TRBV5-1 and TRBJ2-2, is KAGVTQTPRYLIKTRGQQVTLSCSPISGHRSVSWYQQTPGQGLQFLFEYFSETQRNKGNFPGRFSGRQFSNSRSEMNVSTLELGDSALYLCASSARTGGFGDGELFFGEGSRLTVL.

This clone was found once. This sequence joins TRBV28 and TRBJ2-7, with TRBD2 identical over 9 bases. The CDR3 contains 17 residues. The V and J ends lost 5 bases and 7 bases, in that order; junction bases with no gene match: 18. The germline CDR1 and CDR2 sequences are MDHEN and SYDVKM. For the CDR3, the DNA is TGTGCCAGCAGTCCCTTTTTTAAGGCGGGGGGGCTTCAAGAGCAGTACTTC. Translated, it gives CASSPFFKAGGLQEQYF.

The CDR3 loop reads CASSPRGGEETQYF. CDR3 nucleotide sequence: TGTGCCAGCAGCCCCCGGGGAGGGGAAGAGACCCAGTACTTC. The V gene is TRBV9, the J gene TRBJ2-5, with 7 bases identical to TRBD2. Losses at the gene ends were 4 bases for V and 3 bases for J; bases not matched to a gene: 6. Germline-derived CDR1 and CDR2 are SGDLS and YYNGEE. The CDR3 consists of 14 residues.

This rearrangement joins TRBV6-4 to TRBJ1-2; no clear D gene. This CDR3 is 15 amino acids long. V was cut by 2 bases and J by 4 bases, with 14 bases left in between. The V gene's germline CDR1 is MRHNA and CDR2 SNTAGT. In DNA, the CDR3 is TGTGCCAGCAGTGACGCCCTAGGAACGTTCTATGGCTACACCTTC. It yields the protein CASSDALGTFYGYTF.

The chain has TRBV4-1 and TRBJ2-3; D perhaps matches TRBD2 (5 bases). V lost 0 bases, J lost 0 bases, and 10 bases lay in between. Germline CDR1 reads MGHRA; CDR2 reads YSYEKL. This CDR3 has 16 residues. The CDR3, as DNA: TGCGCCAGCAGCCAAGATCTTGGGGAGAGCACAGATACGCAGTATTTT. As protein: CASSQDLGESTDTQYF.

For the CDR3, the DNA is TGTGCCATCAGTGAAGAAGGGAGTCCCTATGGCTACACCTTC. Translating it yields CAISEEGSPYGYTF. This chain uses TRBV10-3 with TRBJ1-2; D is uncertain. V shed 3 bases and J shed 4 bases, with 12 bases lying between them. The CDR3 loop spans 14 amino acids. From germline, CDR1 is ENHRY and CDR2 SYGVKD.

The rearrangement uses TRBV30 and TRBJ1-5, with D maybe TRBD1 (5 bases). The germline V and J ends were trimmed by 2 bases and 4 bases, with 9 bases remaining between them. From germline, CDR1 is GTSNPN and CDR2 SVGIG (reference sequence). The CDR3 spans 13 residues. The CDR3, as DNA: TGTGCCTGGAGTCCAGGGAATAATCAGCCCCAGCATTTT. It translates to CAWSPGNNQPQHF. The full variable domain, rest sourced from reference TRBV30 and TRBJ1-5, is SQTIHQWPATLVQPVGSPLSLECTVEGTSNPNLYWYRQAAGRGLQLLFYSVGIGQISSEVPQNLSASRPQDRQFILSSKKLLLSDSGFYLCAWSPGNNQPQHFGDGTRLSIL.